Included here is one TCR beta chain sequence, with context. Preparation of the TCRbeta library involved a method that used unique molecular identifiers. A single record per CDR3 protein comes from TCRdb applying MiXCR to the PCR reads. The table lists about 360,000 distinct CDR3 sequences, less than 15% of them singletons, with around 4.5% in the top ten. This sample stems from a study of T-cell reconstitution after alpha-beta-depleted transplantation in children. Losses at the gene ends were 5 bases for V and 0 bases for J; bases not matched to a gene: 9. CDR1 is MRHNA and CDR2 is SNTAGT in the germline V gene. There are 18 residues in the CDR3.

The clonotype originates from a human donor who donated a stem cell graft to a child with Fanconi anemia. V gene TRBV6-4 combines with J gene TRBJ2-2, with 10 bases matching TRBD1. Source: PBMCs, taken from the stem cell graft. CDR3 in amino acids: CASSRNGGQGANTGELFF. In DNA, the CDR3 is TGTGCCAGCAGTCGAAACGGCGGACAGGGGGCGAACACCGGGGAGCTGTTTTTT.